These 24 T cell receptor beta chains originate from one sample sequenced in a study of cytomegalovirus exposure and HLA in healthy donors. Amplification used 60 Vbeta primers and 13 Jbeta primers. The repertoire was sequenced with immunoSEQ multiplex PCR; TCRdb's copy has only in-frame clones and lacks some. The data hold fewer than 200,000 clones, with 9.5% observed a single time. Sequences were obtained from PBMCs. These receptors originate from a woman younger than 45 in good health and CMV-seropositive.

Only a few counts were recorded for this clone. The genes are TRBV4-1 and TRBJ2-7; the match to TRBD2 covers 14 bases. The CDR3 length is 15 residues. The V gene end was trimmed by 6 bases and the J gene end by 6 bases; junction bases not matched to a gene: 7. From germline, CDR1 is MGHRA and CDR2 YSYEKL. This CDR3 reads CASSSRLAGGSEQYF. In DNA, the CDR3 is TGCGCCAGCAGTTCGAGACTAGCGGGAGGGTCCGAGCAGTACTTC.

The genes are TRBV5-1 and TRBJ2-5, with 8 nucleotides matching TRBD2. CDR3 size: 19 residues. Germline CDR1 reads SGHRS; CDR2 reads YFSETQ. V shed 4 bases and J 2 bases; nucleotides not matched to a gene: 19. CDR3 DNA sequence: TGCGCCAGCAGCCCCCGCCCTACCTCTACTAGCGGCCTACAAGAGACCCAGTACTTC. Encoded protein: CASSPRPTSTSGLQETQYF.

This clone was recorded a few times. V is TRBV9 and J is TRBJ2-1, with 8 bases aligning to TRBD2. This CDR3 is built from 16 residues. Germline CDR1 is SGDLS and CDR2 is YYNGEE. J gave up 10 bases and V 3 bases, and 15 bases lay outside the gene matches. The CDR3, as DNA: TGTGCCAGCAGCGCTCCTCAGCGCGGGAGGAGGGGAGAGCAGTTCTTC. As protein: CASSAPQRGRRGEQFF.

This clone has more than one count but fewer than ten. V and J are TRBV7-3 and TRBJ2-1; weak D call: TRBD1 (7 bases). V shed 3 bases and J shed 12 bases, with 15 bases lying between them. Germline CDR1 SGHTA, CDR2 FQGTGA. The CDR3 totals 13 residues. The CDR3 coding sequence is TGTGCCAGCAGCTTTACTAGCTCAGGGGGGCAGTTCTTC. This sequence encodes CASSFTSSGGQFF.

This clone was seen only a few times. The gene calls are TRBV2 and TRBJ2-5; maybe TRBD1 (6 bases). The CDR3 runs to 14 residues. V lost 6 bases and J 5 bases, leaving 16 bases between the germline ends. Germline V gives CDR1 SNHLY, CDR2 FYNNEI. The DNA for the CDR3 is TGTGCCAGCAGATTTGGGCAGGGGTCGGAGACCCAGTACTTC. As protein: CASRFGQGSETQYF.

This clone was counted between two and nine times. The rearrangement uses TRBV5-1 and TRBJ1-1, with TRBD1 as a possible D gene (6 bases). V was clipped by 0 bases and J by 0 bases, with 24 bases between them. The CDR3 covers 20 residues. Germline V gene sequence: CDR1 SGHRS, CDR2 YFSETQ. CDR3 nucleotides: TGCGCCAGCAGCTTGGTTTTAGGTTCAGGGGCCCTCGGTTTGAACACTGAAGCTTTCTTT. Protein product: CASSLVLGSGALGLNTEAFF.

This clone was found a few times. This chain connects TRBV7-8 to TRBJ2-3; D perhaps matches TRBD2 (7 bases). The CDR3 totals 14 residues. V lost 6 bases to trimming and J lost 3 bases, with 13 bases between them. The germline CDR1 and CDR2 sequences are SGHVS and FQNEAQ. The CDR3 sequence: CASSSSGQTDTQYF. CDR3 in DNA: TGTGCCAGCAGTTCTAGCGGACAGACAGATACGCAGTATTTT.

This clone occurred a few times. This rearrangement joins TRBV7-8 to TRBJ2-7, with D possibly being TRBD2 (5 bases). Between the trimmed V and J ends, which lost 8 bases and 2 bases, there was a span of 19 bases. Germline V lookup: CDR1 SGHVS, CDR2 FQNEAQ. The length of the CDR3 is 15 residues. The CDR3 protein is CASLTAGGRPYEQYF. CDR3 nucleotide sequence: TGTGCCAGCCTCACGGCTGGCGGGCGTCCCTACGAGCAGTACTTC.

This clone came up a few times. The V and J genes are TRBV5-3 and TRBJ2-5; D is possibly TRBD2 (8 bases). TRBV5-3 is annotated as an ORF whose role is uncertain. The CDR3 sequence is 17 residues long. The V end lost 4 bases, the J end lost 8 bases, and 27 bases lay between the germline ends. In DNA form, the CDR3 reads TGTGCCAGAAGCCGAGAACAGGGGACCTCACGGGGGGGTACCCAGTACTTC. It codes for CARSREQGTSRGGTQYF.

V and J are TRBV20-1 and TRBJ2-1, with D possibly TRBD2 on 7 matching bases. The CDR3 loop spans 11 amino acids. Germline V lookup: CDR1 DFQATT, CDR2 SNEGSKA (reference sequence). CDR3 region: CGGGTRGEQFF. Here the CDR3 DNA reads TGCGGCGGGGGCACTAGGGGTGAGCAGTTCTTC.

A few counts support this clone. The chain couples TRBV11-2 to TRBJ2-7; D gene ambiguous. Germline CDR1 SGHAT, CDR2 FQNNGV. The V gene lost 5 bases and the J gene lost 5 bases, with 13 bases spanning the gap. The CDR3 length is 13 residues. The CDR3 DNA sequence: TGTGCCAGCAGCCCCACGAGCGACCACGAGCAGTACTTC. It is translated as CASSPTSDHEQYF.

V is TRBV5-1 and J is TRBJ2-5; 12 bases line up with TRBD2. V shed 4 bases and J 5 bases; nucleotides not matched to a gene: 9. Germline V gene data show CDR1 as SGHRS and CDR2 as YFSETQ. This CDR3 comprises 16 residues. The CDR3 protein is CASSPGTSGHRETQYF. The DNA for the CDR3 is TGCGCCAGCAGCCCCGGGACTAGCGGGCACCGGGAGACCCAGTACTTC.

The rearrangement links TRBV9 to TRBJ2-2, with D tentatively TRBD2 (7 bases). The CDR3 has 18 amino acids. V was pared by 0 bases and J by 1 base, with 16 bases between. The germline gives CDR1 SGDLS, CDR2 YYNGEE. DNA for the CDR3: TGTGCCAGCAGCGTAGCCGTGGGAGGGGGGATGAACACCGGGGAGCTGTTTTTT. Translating it yields CASSVAVGGGMNTGELFF.

This clone has more than one count but fewer than ten. The rearrangement joins TRBV9 to TRBJ2-7; a weak D match, TRBD2 (5 bases). This CDR3 has 14 amino acids. Trimming left V 0 bases short and J 2 bases short, with 9 bases between. The germline gives CDR1 SGDLS, CDR2 YYNGEE. Here the CDR3 reads CASSVGGVTYEQYF. In DNA, the CDR3 is TGTGCCAGCAGCGTAGGGGGAGTGACCTACGAGCAGTACTTC.

This rearrangement joins TRBV7-9 to TRBJ1-1; D ambiguous. Deletions cut 4 bases from V and 1 base from J, with 10 bases between. Germline-derived CDR1 and CDR2 are SEHNR and FQNEAQ (reference sequence). This CDR3 region has 14 residues. DNA of the CDR3: TGTGCCAGCAGCTCGCAGACTGAGAACACTGAAGCTTTCTTT. Translated, it gives CASSSQTENTEAFF.

This clone was found a few times. This chain links TRBV18 with TRBJ2-6, with 7 bases matching TRBD1. CDR1 is KGHSH and CDR2 is LQKENI in the germline V gene. The CDR3 has 15 residues. V gave up 6 bases and J gave up 4 bases; unmatched junction bases: 6. The DNA for the CDR3 is TGTGCCAGCTCCCTCGACAGGGCCGGGGCCAACGTCCTGACTTTC. Its translation is CASSLDRAGANVLTF. Based on the CDR3 plus reference TRBV18 and TRBJ2-6, the full variable domain is NAGVMQNPRHLVRRRGQEARLRCSPMKGHSHVYWYRQLPEEGLKFMVYLQKENIIDESGMPKERFSAEFPKEGPSILRIQQVVRGDSAAYFCASSLDRAGANVLTFGAGSRLTVL.

The genes are TRBV6-1 and TRBJ2-5; weak D call: TRBD1 (6 bases). The tail of the sequence fits TRBJ2-7 better, so the J call may be wrong. There are 14 residues in the CDR3. The germline V gene has CDR1 MNHNS and CDR2 SASEGT. The CDR3 is CASSLRDTSYEQYF. CDR3 bases: TGTGCCAGCAGTCTCCGGGACACCTCCTACGAGCAGTACTTC.

V usage is TRBV6-1 and J usage is TRBJ2-1; TRBD1 matches at 9 bases. This CDR3 is built from 14 residues. J was trimmed by 9 bases and V by 6 bases; bases with no gene match: 9. Germline V gene lookup returns CDR1 MNHNS and CDR2 SASEGT. The DNA for the CDR3 is TGTGCCAGCAGCCTCGGGACAGGGATTAGTGAGCAGTTCTTC. Translating gives CASSLGTGISEQFF.

This chain links TRBV6-1 with TRBJ1-1, with 7 positions matching TRBD1. This CDR3 is built from 15 residues. V lost 8 bases to trimming and J lost 4 bases; unmatched junction nucleotides: 13. CDR1 and CDR2 (germline): MNHNS, SASEGT. CDR3 loop: CASLGGQFLFTEAFF. In DNA, the CDR3 is TGTGCCAGCCTCGGGGGACAGTTCCTTTTCACTGAAGCTTTCTTT.

The chain carries TRBV10-1 and TRBJ2-1; weak D call: TRBD1 (6 bases). The V and J ends lost 3 bases and 0 bases respectively, with 18 bases between them. The CDR3 loop spans 18 amino acids. The V gene's germline CDR1 is WNHNN and CDR2 SYGVQD (reference sequence). The CDR3 here is CASSEQSGAISSYNEQFF. CDR3 bases: TGCGCCAGCAGTGAACAATCAGGGGCTATTAGCTCCTACAATGAGCAGTTCTTC.

This chain joins TRBV7-2 and TRBJ1-1, with 7 bases that match TRBD1. The J segment lost 7 bases and the V segment lost 5 bases, leaving 13 bases of the junction unmatched. Germline V gene lookup returns CDR1 SGHTA and CDR2 FQGNSA. The CDR3 length is 15 residues. For the CDR3, the DNA is TGTGCCAGCAGCCGGGACAGCCTCGTCATTTATGAAGCTTTCTTT. Translating it yields CASSRDSLVIYEAFF.

This clone was detected a few times. A junction boundary mismatches the germline segment, possibly from a read error. The rearrangement uses TRBV14 and TRBJ2-7; TRBD2 matches at 9 bases. Germline-derived CDR1 and CDR2 are SGHDN and FVKESK. The CDR3 totals 16 residues. CDR3 DNA sequence: TGTGCCAGCAACCAAGAGGCGGGAGGGCCCTTTGACGAGCAGTACTTC. This sequence encodes CASNQEAGGPFDEQYF.

This clone appeared a few times. This chain links TRBV5-1 with TRBJ2-7; tentative D call: TRBD2 (5 bases). Deletions cut 4 bases from V and 6 bases from J, with 14 bases between. This CDR3 is built from 13 residues. CDR1 and CDR2 from the germline V gene are SGHRS and YFSETQ. In nucleotides, the CDR3 is TGCGCCAGCAGCCCCGGACGGACTCTCGAGCAGTACTTC. Translating gives CASSPGRTLEQYF.

This clone was recorded a few times. The V gene is TRBV29-1, the J gene TRBJ1-2, with 10 bases identical to TRBD1. The V segment lost 4 bases and the J segment 4 bases; nucleotides outside the gene matches: 3. CDR1 SQVTM and CDR2 ANQGSEA come from the germline V gene. The CDR3 is 13 residues long. CDR3 region: CSVARTGGYGYTF. CDR3 nucleotide sequence: TGCAGCGTTGCCCGGACAGGGGGCTATGGCTACACCTTC.